The 2 T cell receptor beta chains in this list originate from one sample, sequenced in a study of response to subunit inactivated influenza vaccine. TCRdb reprocessed the RT-PCR reads via MiXCR and lists one record per CDR3 protein. Of around 570,000 distinct CDR3 sequences listed, 7.5% to 8.5% are singletons. Sequenced material: PBMCs from blood, taken approximately 25 months after vaccination. The receptor set was obtained from a man between 50 and 69 years old who received an inactivated influenza vaccine.

The J gene is TRBJ1-2, the V gene TRBV11-2, with 9 bases aligning to TRBD1. Germline-derived CDR1 and CDR2 are SGHAT and FQNNGV. V lost 1 base to trimming and J lost 6 bases; unmatched junction nucleotides: 12. This CDR3 has 17 residues. Written as DNA, the CDR3 is TGTGCCAGCAGCTTAGGGAACAGGGGGCCAGCAAGACATGGCTACACCTTC. It encodes CASSLGNRGPARHGYTF.

This sequence joins TRBV18 and TRBJ1-1; D is possibly TRBD1 (5 bases). The CDR3 extends over 18 amino acids. Between the trimmed V and J ends, which lost 4 bases and 0 bases, there was a span of 21 bases. Looked up from germline, CDR1 is KGHSH and CDR2 is LQKENI. The CDR3, as DNA: TGTGCCAGCTCACTTGCCCCGGGGAAGGGGAAGATGAACACTGAAGCTTTCTTT. It specifies CASSLAPGKGKMNTEAFF. Complete variable domain (other parts from reference TRBV18 and TRBJ1-1): NAGVMQNPRHLVRRRGQEARLRCSPMKGHSHVYWYRQLPEEGLKFMVYLQKENIIDESGMPKERFSAEFPKEGPSILRIQQVVRGDSAAYFCASSLAPGKGKMNTEAFFGQGTRLTVV.